This entry describes one TCR beta chain. What it recognizes is unknown. This sample was included in a study of shared clonotypes between healthy human individuals. Findings and limits, study-wide: Shared across four donors were roughly 5.3% of the naive CD4 clonotypes.

The table came from immunoSEQ multiplex PCR; TCRdb's copy has only in-frame clones and leaves some out. The sample holds roughly 1,800,000 clones; less than 95% are singletons and the top ten take 1% to 1.5%. The ends were cut back, 2 bases at V and 5 bases at J, with 11 bases in the middle. The V gene's germline CDR1 is SGHNT and CDR2 YYREEE (reference sequence). The CDR3 length is 13 residues. Terminally differentiated effector memory CD45RA+ cells were excluded from the naive CD8 cells, which were CD45RO-negative and positively selected for CCR7. Material: naive CD8+ T cells sorted from blood. This chain uses TRBV5-4 with TRBJ2-7, with D perhaps matching TRBD1 (6 bases). The sequence was obtained from a man aged 18 to 30 in good health. CDR3 sequence: CASSFWTVNEQYF. CDR3 nucleotide sequence: TGTGCCAGCAGCTTTTGGACAGTTAACGAGCAGTACTTC.